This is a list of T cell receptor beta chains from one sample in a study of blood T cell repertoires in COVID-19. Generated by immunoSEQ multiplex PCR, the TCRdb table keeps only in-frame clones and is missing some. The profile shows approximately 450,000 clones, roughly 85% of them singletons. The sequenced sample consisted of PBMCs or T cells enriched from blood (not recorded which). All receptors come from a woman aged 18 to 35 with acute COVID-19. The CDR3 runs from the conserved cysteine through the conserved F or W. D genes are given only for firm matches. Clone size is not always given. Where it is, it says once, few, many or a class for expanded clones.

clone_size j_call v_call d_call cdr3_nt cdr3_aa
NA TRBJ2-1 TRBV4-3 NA TGCGCCAGCAGCCAAGAATCACTGTACAATGAGCAGTTCTTC CASSQESLYNEQFF
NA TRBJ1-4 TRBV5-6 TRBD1 TGTGCCAGCAGCTTGGGACAGGGCCGTTATGAAAAACTGTTTTTT CASSLGQGRYEKLFF
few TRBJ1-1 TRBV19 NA TGTGCCAGTAGTATGGTGACATTGAACACTGAAGCTTTCTTT CASSMVTLNTEAFF
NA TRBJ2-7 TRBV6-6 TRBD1 TGTGCCAGCAGTAACCGGGACAGTTACGAGCAGTACTTC CASSNRDSYEQYF
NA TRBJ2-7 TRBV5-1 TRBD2 TGCGCCAGCAGCTTGGTTGCGGGAGGCCTAAATTCCGACGAGCAGTACTTC CASSLVAGGLNSDEQYF
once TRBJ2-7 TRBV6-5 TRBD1 TGTGCCAGCACCGGGACAGGAAGTGGAAAGCAGTACTTC CASTGTGSGKQYF
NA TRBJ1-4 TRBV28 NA TGTGCCAGCAGTTTGGGGGGTGCTGTAGAAAAACTGTTTTTT CASSLGGAVEKLFF
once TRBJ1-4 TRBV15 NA TGTGCCACCAGCAGAGATCTCAATGAAAAACTGTTTTTT CATSRDLNEKLFF
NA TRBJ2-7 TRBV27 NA TGTGCCAGCAGTTTCTGGCCGCCAACGTCCTACGAGCAGTACTTC CASSFWPPTSYEQYF
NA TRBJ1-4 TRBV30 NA TGTGCCTGGAGTCCGACTAATGAAAAACTGTTTTTT CAWSPTNEKLFF
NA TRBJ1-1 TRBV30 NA TGTGCCTGGAGTGTAGTCCGACACCTCGACACTGAAGCTTTCTTT CAWSVVRHLDTEAFF
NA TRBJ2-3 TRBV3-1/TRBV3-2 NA TGTGCCAGCAGCCAAGAGTGGCGCACAGATACGCAGTATTTT CASSQEWRTDTQYF
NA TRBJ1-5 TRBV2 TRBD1 TGTGCCGGGGGGGACAGGGTGGATCAGCCCCAGCATTTT CAGGDRVDQPQHF
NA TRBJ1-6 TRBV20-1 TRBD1 TGCAGTGCTAGTTCCAGGACAGGGAATTCACCCCTCCACTTT CSASSRTGNSPLHF
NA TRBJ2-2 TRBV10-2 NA TGCGCCAGCAGTGACAGGTTCGCGAACACCGGGGAGCTGTTTTTT CASSDRFANTGELFF
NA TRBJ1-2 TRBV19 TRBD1 TGTGCCAGTACCCCAATTATCGGGACAGGGGGAGATGGAGTGCGTGGCTACACCTTC CASTPIIGTGGDGVRGYTF
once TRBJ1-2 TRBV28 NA TGTGCCAGCAGTCCCCGAGGGTACTATGGCTACACCTTC CASSPRGYYGYTF
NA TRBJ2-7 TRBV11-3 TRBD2 TGTGCCAGCAGCTCGGGGGGCGAGCAGTACTTC CASSSGGEQYF
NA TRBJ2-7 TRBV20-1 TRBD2 TGCAGTGCTAGTGGGACTAGGATGTACGAGCAGTACTTC CSASGTRMYEQYF
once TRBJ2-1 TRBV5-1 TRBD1 TGCGCCAGCAGCTCCGGGACAGGATACAATGAGCAGTTCTTC CASSSGTGYNEQFF
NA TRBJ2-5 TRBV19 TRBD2 TGTGCCAGTAGTCTCCGACTAGCGGGGGTGGAGACCCAGTACTTC CASSLRLAGVETQYF
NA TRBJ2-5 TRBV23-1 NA TGCGCCAGCAGTCAAATTGGGGGACACAAGGGAGAGACCCAGTACTTC CASSQIGGHKGETQYF
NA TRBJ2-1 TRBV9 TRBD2 TGTGCCAGCAGTGGAACTAGCGGGGTAGGGGAGCAGTTCTTC CASSGTSGVGEQFF
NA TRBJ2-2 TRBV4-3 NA TGCGCCAGCAGCCTAAACACAGGGGACTCGGGCACCGGGGAGCTGTTTTTT CASSLNTGDSGTGELFF
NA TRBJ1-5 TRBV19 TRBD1 TGTGCCAGTAGTCCCGACAGGGGAAGCAATCAGCCCCAGCATTTT CASSPDRGSNQPQHF
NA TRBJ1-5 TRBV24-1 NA TGTGCCACCAGTCCCAGATGGAGCAATCAGCCCCAGCATTTT CATSPRWSNQPQHF
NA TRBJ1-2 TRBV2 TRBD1 TGTGCCAGCAGCGCTAACAGGGGGAGCAACTATGGCTACACCTTC CASSANRGSNYGYTF